A single sample gave rise to the 30 T cell receptor beta chains below, sequenced in a study of T-cell reconstitution after alpha-beta-depleted transplantation in children. Unique molecular identifiers were incorporated when the TCRbeta library was constructed. TCRdb itself ran the PCR reads through MiXCR, one entry per CDR3 protein. The sample consists of nearly 550,000 distinct CDR3 sequences, approximately 20% of them appearing once. The sample in question was PBMCs from the stem cell graft donor, obtained from the stem cell graft. Receptors were obtained from a human donor who donated a stem cell graft to a child with acute lymphoblastic leukemia.

CDR3: CASSLGGLGNQPQHF. In nucleotides, the CDR3 is TGTGCCAGCAGCTTAGGAGGGTTAGGAAATCAGCCCCAGCATTTT. The V gene is TRBV7-8, the J gene TRBJ1-5; no reliable D call. V lost 1 base, J lost 4 bases, and 11 bases lay in between. The germline gives CDR1 SGHVS, CDR2 FQNEAQ. This CDR3 contains 15 residues.

The chain joins TRBV5-5 to TRBJ2-7; 11 bases are shared with TRBD2. The length of the CDR3 is 14 residues. V shed 4 bases, J shed 4 bases, and the junction held 4 bases outside the gene matches. The germline V gene encodes CDR1 SGHKS and CDR2 YYEKEE (reference sequence). The CDR3 DNA sequence: TGTGCCAGCAGCGAGACTAGCGGGACGTACGAGCAGTACTTC. Its translation: CASSETSGTYEQYF.

The chain combines TRBV7-6 with TRBJ2-5; possibly TRBD1 for D (6 bases). Trimming left V 3 bases short and J 1 base short, with 12 bases between. Germline V CDR1 and CDR2: SGHVS, FNYEAQ. This CDR3 has 15 amino acids. CDR3 protein: CASSLVTGSQETQYF. CDR3 nucleotide sequence: TGTGCCAGCAGCTTGGTTACAGGGAGCCAAGAGACCCAGTACTTC.

The chain joins TRBV29-1 to TRBJ2-5; D is perhaps TRBD2 (5 bases). The germline V and J ends were trimmed by 8 bases and 5 bases, with 18 bases remaining between them. Germline CDR1 and CDR2: SQVTM and ANQGSEA. CDR3 length equals 13 residues. Here the CDR3 DNA reads TGCAGCTCCTCCGCCCCGGGAAGGGAGACCCAGTACTTC. Protein product: CSSSAPGRETQYF.

The chain carries TRBV20-1 and TRBJ1-1; D is unclear. The germline gives CDR1 DFQATT, CDR2 SNEGSKA (reference sequence). The CDR3 is 12 residues long. CDR3 sequence reads: CSPARVNTEAFF. DNA for the CDR3: TGCAGCCCGGCGAGGGTGAACACTGAAGCTTTCTTT.

This clonotype showed up just a few times. CDR3 sequence reads: CASSQERGLAGGTDTQYF. CDR3 DNA: TGCGCCAGCAGCCAAGAAAGGGGACTAGCGGGAGGCACAGATACGCAGTATTTT. The chain combines TRBV4-1 with TRBJ2-3; 14 bases line up with TRBD2. CDR1 MGHRA and CDR2 YSYEKL come from the germline V gene. J was trimmed by 1 base and V by 0 bases; bases with no gene match: 3. This CDR3 is built from 18 residues.

This clonotype was counted between two and nine times. The chain employs TRBV7-6 and TRBJ2-3; D is uncertain. Germline loops: CDR1 SGHVS, CDR2 FNYEAQ. The CDR3 consists of 15 residues. V lost 3 bases to trimming and J lost 5 bases, with 15 bases between them. The CDR3 bases are TGTGCCAGCAGCTTTACGTCCGTCCGGGTAGATACGCAGTATTTT. Amino acids: CASSFTSVRVDTQYF.

This clonotype was counted once. The chain recombines TRBV20-1 with TRBJ2-3, with TRBD1 as a possible D gene (5 bases). Germline V CDR1 and CDR2: DFQATT, SNEGSKA (reference sequence). V lost 1 base, J lost 2 bases, and 13 bases lay in between. This CDR3 has 15 residues. CDR3 amino acids: CSARGTSLTTDTQYF. The CDR3 DNA sequence: TGCAGTGCTAGAGGGACAAGCTTAACCACAGATACGCAGTATTTT.

This sequence joins TRBV24-1 and TRBJ2-6, with D maybe TRBD2 (5 bases). The CDR3 covers 16 residues. The V end was cut by 0 bases, the J end by 2 bases, with 7 bases between. The germline V gene has CDR1 KGHDR and CDR2 SFDVKD. This chain's CDR3 is CATSDLSGTGANVLTF. CDR3 nucleotide sequence: TGTGCCACCAGTGATTTGTCCGGGACTGGGGCCAACGTCCTGACTTTC.

This clonotype was observed a handful of times. V gene TRBV5-1 combines with J gene TRBJ1-1; D perhaps matches TRBD1 (5 bases). Germline V gene data show CDR1 as SGHRS and CDR2 as YFSETQ. Trimming took 2 bases from V and 3 from J, leaving 11 bases between them. The CDR3 runs to 14 residues. The CDR3 sequence: CASSFRVTDTEAFF. The CDR3 DNA follows: TGCGCCAGCAGCTTCAGGGTTACGGACACTGAAGCTTTCTTT.

Here the CDR3 reads CARRGVKSPLHF. The CDR3 coding sequence is TGCGCCAGGAGAGGGGTAAAATCACCCCTCCACTTT. The rearrangement uses TRBV5-1 and TRBJ1-6, with a weak D call TRBD1 (5 bases). The CDR3 extends over 12 amino acids. Trimming took 8 bases from V and 10 from J, leaving 13 bases between them. Germline V lookup: CDR1 SGHRS, CDR2 YFSETQ.

This clonotype was observed a handful of times. The J gene is TRBJ2-6, the V gene TRBV5-1; TRBD1 matches at 7 bases. The CDR3 length is 17 residues. J gave up 1 base and V 4 bases, and 8 bases lay outside the gene matches. CDR1 SGHRS and CDR2 YFSETQ come from the germline V gene. The CDR3 sequence is CASSRRQGYSGANVLTF. The CDR3 DNA reads TGCGCCAGCAGCCGGAGACAGGGCTATTCTGGGGCCAACGTCCTGACTTTC.

This sequence joins TRBV3-1 and TRBJ2-7; D possibly uses TRBD1 or TRBD2 (5 bases each). Germline V gives CDR1 LGHDT, CDR2 YNNKEL (reference sequence). Deletions cut 4 bases from V and 4 bases from J, with 11 bases between. This CDR3 has 13 amino acids. CDR3 in amino acids: CASSRGRGYEQYF. The CDR3 DNA is TGTGCCAGCAGCCGGGGGAGAGGGTACGAGCAGTACTTC.

This clonotype was found a few times. This chain uses TRBV25-1 with TRBJ2-7; D is unclear. Germline values: CDR1 MGHDK, CDR2 SYGVNS. This CDR3 is built from 13 residues. V lost 4 bases and J 0 bases, leaving 7 bases between the germline ends. The CDR3 DNA follows: TGTGCCAGCAGTGGGAGCTTCTCCTACGAGCAGTACTTC. This codes for CASSGSFSYEQYF.

Only a few counts were recorded for this clonotype. This chain joins TRBV18 and TRBJ1-1; tentative D call: TRBD1 (5 bases). V was shortened by 3 bases and J by 2 bases, with 10 bases between the two germline ends. The CDR3 is 14 residues long. Germline lookup yields CDR1 KGHSH and CDR2 LQKENI. The CDR3 DNA reads as TGTGCCAGCTCACCCCTCGACAGAAACACTGAAGCTTTCTTT. It codes for CASSPLDRNTEAFF. Combining the CDR3 with reference TRBV18 and TRBJ1-1 gives the whole variable domain NAGVMQNPRHLVRRRGQEARLRCSPMKGHSHVYWYRQLPEEGLKFMVYLQKENIIDESGMPKERFSAEFPKEGPSILRIQQVVRGDSAAYFCASSPLDRNTEAFFGQGTRLTVV.

This clonotype has just a few counts. The CDR3 nucleotides are TGTGCCAGCAGCCAAGATCGACTAGCGGGAGGTCAAACCGGGGAGCTGTTTTTT. This sequence encodes CASSQDRLAGGQTGELFF. The chain has TRBV4-2 and TRBJ2-2; 13 nucleotides match TRBD2. Germline V gene lookup returns CDR1 LGHNA and CDR2 YNFKEQ. The CDR3 sequence is 18 residues long. The V segment lost 0 bases and the J segment 5 bases; nucleotides outside the gene matches: 6.

V is TRBV7-8 and J is TRBJ2-5; 9 bases agree with TRBD2. The CDR3 extends over 18 amino acids. Germline V lookup: CDR1 SGHVS, CDR2 FQNEAQ. The V segment lost 5 bases and the J segment 2 bases; nucleotides outside the gene matches: 15. The CDR3 coding sequence is TGTGCCAGCAGCGGGGGGGGATGGCGGGAGGGCCTACAAGAGACCCAGTACTTC. Translated, it gives CASSGGGWREGLQETQYF.

This clonotype was counted only a few times. The gene calls are TRBV29-1 and TRBJ2-1; D possibly corresponds to TRBD2 (5 bases). The CDR3 has 14 residues. V was shortened by 3 bases and J by 5 bases, with 14 bases between the two germline ends. Germline CDR1 SQVTM, CDR2 ANQGSEA. This CDR3 reads CSVDGSVGDNEQFF. The CDR3 DNA sequence: TGCAGCGTTGACGGTAGCGTGGGTGACAATGAGCAGTTCTTC.

This chain connects TRBV5-1 to TRBJ2-5; 11 bases are a match to TRBD1. The CDR3 runs 13 residues. Trimming cost V 4 bases and J 7 bases; bases outside gene matches: 3. Germline CDR1 SGHRS, CDR2 YFSETQ. The CDR3 DNA reads as TGCGCCAGCAGCCCCGGACAGGGGGCGACCCAGTACTTC. Translating gives CASSPGQGATQYF.

A few counts support this clonotype. V is TRBV19 and J is TRBJ1-2; 8 bases agree with TRBD1. J gave up 12 bases and V 2 bases, and 11 bases lay outside the gene matches. The CDR3 sequence is 14 residues long. Germline V gene lookup returns CDR1 LNHDA and CDR2 SQIVND (reference sequence). This CDR3 reads CASSIPGQDTGNTF. CDR3 nucleotide sequence: TGTGCCAGTAGTATACCGGGACAGGATACGGGAAACACCTTC. The full variable domain, completed using reference TRBV19 and TRBJ1-2, is DGGITQSPKYLFRKEGQNVTLSCEQNLNHDAMYWYRQDPGQGLRLIYYSQIVNDFQKGDIAEGYSVSREKKESFPLTVTSAQKNPTAFYLCASSIPGQDTGNTFGSGTRLTVV.

In this sample, this clonotype turned up a few times. The chain employs TRBV3-1 and TRBJ2-5; no definite D call. V was shortened by 5 bases and J by 5 bases, with 9 bases between the two germline ends. The CDR3 sequence is 12 residues long. Germline CDR1 is LGHDT and CDR2 is YNNKEL (reference sequence). This CDR3 is CASSNGGETQYF. The CDR3 DNA reads TGTGCCAGCAGCAACGGCGGCGAGACCCAGTACTTC.

V is TRBV4-2 and J is TRBJ2-5; D is possibly TRBD2 (5 bases). This CDR3 contains 15 residues. Germline-derived CDR1 and CDR2 are LGHNA and YNFKEQ. Trimming pared 2 bases from V and 3 bases from J, leaving 13 bases between. CDR3 protein: CASSQLREGEETQYF. In DNA form, the CDR3 reads TGTGCCAGCAGCCAACTACGCGAGGGAGAAGAGACCCAGTACTTC.

The chain has TRBV7-2 and TRBJ1-2; no definite D call. V shed 5 bases and J shed 9 bases, with 19 bases lying between them. The CDR3 length is 14 residues. Germline lookup yields CDR1 SGHTA and CDR2 FQGNSA. CDR3: CASSITGRIVSYTF. CDR3 DNA: TGTGCCAGCAGCATAACCGGCAGGATTGTAAGCTACACCTTC. The complete variable domain, with remaining parts taken from reference TRBV7-2 and TRBJ1-2, reads GAGVSQSPSNKVTEKGKDVELRCDPISGHTALYWYRQSLGQGLEFLIYFQGNSAPDKSGLPSDRFSAERTGGSVSTLTIQRTQQEDSAVYLCASSITGRIVSYTFGSGTRLTVV.

The chain recombines TRBV7-9 with TRBJ2-7; TRBD2 matches 8 bases. After removal of 3 bases from V and 5 bases from J, the junction contained 6 bases not matched to a gene. CDR3 length: 14 amino acids. CDR1 and CDR2 from the germline V gene are SEHNR and FQNEAQ (reference sequence). CDR3 sequence: CASSFSGKVHEQYF. The DNA of the CDR3 is TGTGCCAGCAGCTTTAGCGGGAAGGTCCACGAGCAGTACTTC.

This clonotype was recorded a few times. V is TRBV20-1 and J is TRBJ2-1, with 8 bases that match TRBD2. The ends lost 6 bases at V and 9 bases at J; junction bases unmatched: 13. This CDR3 has 14 amino acids. The V gene's germline CDR1 is DFQATT and CDR2 SNEGSKA (reference sequence). The CDR3 DNA follows: TGCAGTGCCCACTTCAGCGGGAGCGGTAGTGAGCAGTTCTTC. Protein: CSAHFSGSGSEQFF.

This clonotype was observed a handful of times. The chain employs TRBV20-1 and TRBJ1-6; D is unclear. Per germline, CDR1 DFQATT and CDR2 SNEGSKA (reference sequence). Trimming removed 6 bases at V and 14 bases at J, with 14 bases between. This CDR3 has 11 amino acids. The CDR3 sequence is CSAPDGGTLHF. The DNA for the CDR3 is TGCAGTGCCCCGGACGGCGGAACCCTCCACTTT.

This clonotype has only a few counts. The chain couples TRBV5-5 to TRBJ1-1; perhaps TRBD1 as D (5 bases). Germline values: CDR1 SGHKS, CDR2 YYEKEE (reference sequence). The CDR3 extends over 14 amino acids. V lost 5 bases and J 0 bases, leaving 11 bases between the germline ends. The CDR3 loop reads CASREGRMNTEAFF. The DNA of the CDR3 is TGTGCCAGCAGGGAGGGGAGGATGAACACTGAAGCTTTCTTT.

The chain links TRBV1 to TRBJ2-6; TRBD1, the D gene given by the table, was not confirmed from the DNA. TRBV1 is classified as a pseudogene. The CDR3 contains 16 residues. In DNA, the CDR3 is TGCACCAGCAGCCAGAACGGCGCCGCCGGGGCCAACGTCCTGACTTTC. Translating gives CTSSQNGAAGANVLTF.

A few counts support this clonotype. This rearrangement joins TRBV12-3 or TRBV12-4 to TRBJ2-1, with TRBD2 matching over 10 bases. The CDR3 covers 13 residues. J gave up 9 bases and V 6 bases, and 5 bases lay outside the gene matches. In DNA, the CDR3 is TGTGCCAGCAGCCGGCTAGCGGGAGTTGAGCAGTTCTTC. Amino acids: CASSRLAGVEQFF.

This clonotype was recorded a few times. This chain uses TRBV4-1 with TRBJ2-7, with 7 bases matching TRBD1. Germline trimming cut 6 bases from V and 3 bases from J; bases unmatched to any gene: 8. Germline V gene data show CDR1 as MGHRA and CDR2 as YSYEKL. The CDR3 is made up of 14 amino acids. The CDR3 sequence: CASSTPGQIYEQYF. CDR3 sequence (DNA): TGCGCCAGCAGTACTCCGGGACAGATCTACGAGCAGTACTTC.